Listed below are T cell receptor beta chains from one sample, sequenced in a study of monozygotic twins with inflammatory bowel disease. One entry per CDR3 protein, without DNA, is what TCRdb gives after re-calling the 5' RACE reads. The sample totals about 300,000 distinct CDR3 sequences. Source material: blood. These receptors were obtained from a human donor with ulcerative colitis or Crohn's disease, or a healthy co-twin of an affected twin (not recorded which). Both conserved end residues are part of each CDR3.

j_call v_call cdr3_aa
TRBJ2-3 TRBV29-1 CSVNRGRHALSTDTQYF
TRBJ2-3 TRBV20-1 CSARDPASGLTDTQYF
TRBJ1-1 TRBV5-1 CASPGMAAKWNTEAFF
TRBJ2-1 TRBV12-3/TRBV12-4 CASGTGTSGFNEQFF
TRBJ2-1 TRBV7-9 CASSPTRTGIYNEQFF
TRBJ1-2 TRBV28 CASRWTSNYGYTF
TRBJ2-1 TRBV7-2 CASSRRTSGGYNEQFF
TRBJ2-3 TRBV2 CASRRQGADTDTQYF
TRBJ2-1 TRBV20-1 CSARSGLNNEQFF
TRBJ1-2 TRBV2 CASSDRGSGDGYTF
TRBJ1-3 TRBV7-2 CASSLGHRTGGNTIYF
TRBJ1-4 TRBV28 CASRPSGGGAEKLFF
TRBJ2-2 TRBV30 CAWRGGSSGSNTGELFF
TRBJ1-1 TRBV5-1 CASSSLQGVPEAFF
TRBJ2-7 TRBV5-1 CASSLGQGRLVEQYF
TRBJ2-3 TRBV12-3/TRBV12-4 CASSFFGTQYF
TRBJ2-7 TRBV7-7 CASSLYGRQGSYEQYF
TRBJ2-5 TRBV4-3 CASSPTTRTQETQYF
TRBJ1-2 TRBV5-6 CASAKGGFYGYTF
TRBJ2-1 TRBV5-5 CASSLTGDDYNEQFF
TRBJ2-2 TRBV20-1 CSGRLAGTGELFF
TRBJ2-2 TRBV19 CASSSTGRRTGELFF
TRBJ2-7 TRBV4-3 CASSPSTSYEQYF
TRBJ2-7 TRBV27 CASSQTGGFSYEQYF
TRBJ2-5 TRBV14 CASRGVGEETQYF
TRBJ1-2 TRBV7-9 CASSLAVGTAGYTF
TRBJ2-7 TRBV21-1 CASSESFSQVSGWDSYEQYF
TRBJ2-7 TRBV10-3 CAISDGTTYEQYF
TRBJ2-1 TRBV15 CATSGGEGYNEQFF
TRBJ2-3 TRBV29-1 CSVEAASGMLMDTQYF
TRBJ2-2 TRBV14 CASHRDGNTGELFF
TRBJ2-5 TRBV6-5 CASSYSPDAQGETQYF
TRBJ2-3 TRBV4-3 CASSQDERGHPSSQYF
TRBJ2-2 TRBV6-2/TRBV6-3 CASKRSGPNTGELFF
TRBJ2-7 TRBV7-9 CASSWTSAFYEQYF
TRBJ2-2 TRBV5-1 CASSSSGGANTGELFF
TRBJ2-7 TRBV28 CASSTDRVREQYF
TRBJ2-1 TRBV20-1 CSASGSKFHEQFF
TRBJ2-1 TRBV7-6 CASSSQGLGPNEQFF
TRBJ1-5 TRBV20-1 CSARAMGHPGGNQPQHF
TRBJ2-7 TRBV14 CASSPPGQGHLGSYEQYF
TRBJ1-5 TRBV18 CASSPLGTGWDQPQHF
TRBJ2-1 TRBV28 CASSQGGTLNEQFF
TRBJ1-5 TRBV2 CASSGTVASVGQPQHF
TRBJ2-1 TRBV11-2 CASSLVEGSGDEQFF
TRBJ2-4 TRBV7-2 CASSFGGGPLQYF
TRBJ2-3 TRBV29-1 CSVEGERETDTQYF
TRBJ2-7 TRBV10-3 CAISDRFYEQYF